The clone carrying this T cell receptor beta chain appeared once. Its antigen is unidentified. This sample was taken from a study of post-analysis software for immune sequencing data. Regarding the study as a whole: Elevated frequency relative to controls characterized four to six TRBV segments in patients, TRBV5-6, TRBV5-1 and TRBV20-1 among them.

Carried by the TCR beta cDNA libraries were unique molecular identifiers. TCRdb independently ran MiXCR on the PCR reads; one entry per CDR3 protein. The data show 600,000 to 750,000 distinct CDR3 sequences, 55% to 60% seen once. CDR1 SGHAT and CDR2 FQNNGV come from the germline V gene. V gave up 5 bases and J gave up 7 bases, with 14 bases separating them. The CDR3 is 13 amino acids. The J gene is TRBJ1-2, the V gene TRBV11-2; D is perhaps TRBD1 (5 bases). This receptor was identified in a girl aged 2 to 10 with multiple sclerosis. Sequenced material: blood. Written as DNA, the CDR3 is TGTGCCAGCAGCCTTTCCCAGGGATCTGGCTACACCTTC. Residues: CASSLSQGSGYTF.